This T cell receptor beta chain is from a study of T cells in Graves' hyperthyroidism and ophthalmopathy. This clonotype showed up just a few times. V was clipped by 1 base and J by 7 bases, with 14 bases between them. The CDR3 runs 15 residues. The germline V gene encodes CDR1 LGHNA and CDR2 YSLEER. RNA transcripts were the template for amplifying TCR beta CDR3 regions. When the TCR CDR3 underwent first-round RT-PCR, the HTBI primer set was used. TCRdb passed the multiplex PCR reads through MiXCR, listing each CDR3 protein once. Of some 620,000 distinct CDR3 sequences in the sample, under 20% were seen once.

The V gene is TRBV4-3, the J gene TRBJ2-1; D gene uncertain. Sequenced sample: blood. This receptor was obtained from a woman aged 25-40 years with Graves' hyperthyroidism. CDR3 nucleotide sequence: TGCGCCAGCAGCCAAGCCCCGACCCGAAAGAATGAGCAGTTCTTC. Amino acid sequence: CASSQAPTRKNEQFF.